This T cell receptor beta chain is drawn from a study of PD-1 blockade in mismatch repair-deficient tumors. The study, taken as a whole, reports: Tumor-resident clones, often undetectable pretreatment in blood, expanded then contracted after pembrolizumab.

The CDR3 loop spans 15 amino acids. Germline loops: CDR1 SSHAT, CDR2 FNYEAQ (reference sequence). Assay: immunoSEQ multiplex PCR; the TCRdb copy retains only in-frame clones and omits some. The table has over 100,000 clones, over 60% seen once. A word on this clone: Its cognate antigen is unknown. Germline is not matched at one junction end, which may reflect a read error.

The sequence derives from an adult with mismatch repair-deficient cancer. The rearrangement joins TRBV7-7 to TRBJ2-1; the match to TRBD1 covers 8 bases. The sequencing here drew on peripheral blood, taken approximately 60 weeks after starting pembrolizumab. This chain's CDR3 is CASSVDRGVENEQFF. For the CDR3, the DNA is TGTGCTAGCAGCGTCGACAGGGGTGTGGAGAATGAGCAGTTCTTC.